What follows are 3 T cell receptor beta chains derived from one specimen sequenced in a study of blood T cell repertoires in COVID-19. The table came from immunoSEQ multiplex PCR; TCRdb's copy has only in-frame clones and leaves some out. The sample yields around 72,000 clones, less than 90% seen once. Sequencing was performed on peripheral blood. The receptors here all came from a woman of 80 years or more with acute or convalescent COVID-19.

The CDR3 coding sequence is TGCGCCAGCAGCTTGGAGGGGGCAGGAGCTTTCTTT. Its protein product is CASSLEGAGAFF. This chain joins TRBV5-1 and TRBJ1-1, with 7 bases identical to TRBD1. CDR1 SGHRS and CDR2 YFSETQ come from the germline V gene. After removal of 0 bases from V and 10 bases from J, the junction contained 3 bases not matched to a gene. This CDR3 comprises 12 residues.

This chain links TRBV24-1 with TRBJ1-1; D possibly corresponds to TRBD1 (5 bases). The length of the CDR3 is 15 residues. The germline CDR1 and CDR2 sequences are KGHDR and SFDVKD. Trimming shortened V by 3 bases and J by 3 bases, and 13 bases separated the two germline ends. In DNA form, the CDR3 reads TGTGCCACCAGTGATCCGACCGCGGGGGACACTGAAGCTTTCTTT. Protein: CATSDPTAGDTEAFF.

The CDR3 nucleotides read TGCGCCAGCAGCTTGGATGGGAGGGGGAGCAATCAGCCCCAGCATTTT. Translation gives CASSLDGRGSNQPQHF. The chain employs TRBV5-1 and TRBJ1-5; possibly TRBD1 for D (6 bases). Per germline, CDR1 SGHRS and CDR2 YFSETQ. CDR3 length equals 16 residues. V lost 0 bases and J 1 base, leaving 11 bases between the germline ends.